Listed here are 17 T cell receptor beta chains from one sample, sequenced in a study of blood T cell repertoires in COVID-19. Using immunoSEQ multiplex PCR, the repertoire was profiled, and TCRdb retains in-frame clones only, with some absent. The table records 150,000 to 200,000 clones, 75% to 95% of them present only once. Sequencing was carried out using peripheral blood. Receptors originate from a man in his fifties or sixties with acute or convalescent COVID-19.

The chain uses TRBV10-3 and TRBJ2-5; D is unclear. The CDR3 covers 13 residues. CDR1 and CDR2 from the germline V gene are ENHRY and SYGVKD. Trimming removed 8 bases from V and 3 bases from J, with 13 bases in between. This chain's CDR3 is CAIRSSTEETQYF. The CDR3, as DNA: TGTGCCATCCGTAGTTCAACAGAAGAGACCCAGTACTTC.

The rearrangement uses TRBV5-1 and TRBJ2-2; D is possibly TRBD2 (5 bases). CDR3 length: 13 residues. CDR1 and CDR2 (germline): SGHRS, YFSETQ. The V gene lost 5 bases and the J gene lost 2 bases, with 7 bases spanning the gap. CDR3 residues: CASRTSNTGELFF. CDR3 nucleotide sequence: TGCGCCAGCAGAACTAGTAACACCGGGGAGCTGTTTTTT.

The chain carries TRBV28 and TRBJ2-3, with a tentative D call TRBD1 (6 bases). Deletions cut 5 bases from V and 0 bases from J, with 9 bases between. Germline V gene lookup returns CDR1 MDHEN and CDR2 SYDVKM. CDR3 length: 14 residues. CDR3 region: CASSPGQSTDTQYF. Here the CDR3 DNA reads TGTGCCAGCAGTCCCGGACAGAGCACAGATACGCAGTATTTT.

CDR3 sequence (DNA): TGTGCCAGCAGTTCCTCGGGACTCATAGCTGAAAAACTGTTTTTT. Amino acids: CASSSSGLIAEKLFF. The V gene is TRBV6-5, the J gene TRBJ1-4; D is possibly TRBD1 (5 bases). V gave up 4 bases and J gave up 7 bases, with 16 bases separating them. The germline V gene encodes CDR1 MNHEY and CDR2 SVGAGI. This CDR3 has 15 residues.

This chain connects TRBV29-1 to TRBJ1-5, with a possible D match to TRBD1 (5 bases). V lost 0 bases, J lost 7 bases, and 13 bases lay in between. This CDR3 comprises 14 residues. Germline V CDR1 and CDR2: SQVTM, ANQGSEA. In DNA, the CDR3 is TGCAGCGTTGAAGAGGTCAGTTCAGGGCAGCCCCAGCATTTT. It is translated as CSVEEVSSGQPQHF.

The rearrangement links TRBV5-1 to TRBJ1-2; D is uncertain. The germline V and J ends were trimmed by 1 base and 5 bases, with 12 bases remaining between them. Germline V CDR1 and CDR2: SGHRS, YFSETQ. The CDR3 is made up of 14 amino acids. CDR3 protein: CASSLMDQTYGYTF. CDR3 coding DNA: TGCGCCAGCAGCTTGATGGATCAGACTTATGGCTACACCTTC.

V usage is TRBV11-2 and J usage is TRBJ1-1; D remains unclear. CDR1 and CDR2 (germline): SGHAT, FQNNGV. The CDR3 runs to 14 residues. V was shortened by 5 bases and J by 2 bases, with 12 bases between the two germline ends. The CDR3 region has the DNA TGTGCCAGCAGCCCGCAGAAGTTAAACACTGAAGCTTTCTTT. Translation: CASSPQKLNTEAFF.

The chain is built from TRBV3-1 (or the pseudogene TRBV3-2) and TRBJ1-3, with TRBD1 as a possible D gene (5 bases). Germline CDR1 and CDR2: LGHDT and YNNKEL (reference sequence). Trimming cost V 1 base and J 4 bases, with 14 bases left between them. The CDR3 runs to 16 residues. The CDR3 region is CASSQVGQGIGNTIYF. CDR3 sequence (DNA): TGTGCCAGCAGCCAAGTAGGCCAGGGAATCGGAAACACCATATATTTT.

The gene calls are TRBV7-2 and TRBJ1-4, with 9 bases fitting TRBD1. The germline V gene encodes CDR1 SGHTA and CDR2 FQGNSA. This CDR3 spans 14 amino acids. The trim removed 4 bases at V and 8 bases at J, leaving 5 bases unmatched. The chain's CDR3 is CASSSGTGLEKLFF. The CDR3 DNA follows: TGTGCCAGCAGCTCCGGGACAGGGCTAGAAAAACTGTTTTTT.

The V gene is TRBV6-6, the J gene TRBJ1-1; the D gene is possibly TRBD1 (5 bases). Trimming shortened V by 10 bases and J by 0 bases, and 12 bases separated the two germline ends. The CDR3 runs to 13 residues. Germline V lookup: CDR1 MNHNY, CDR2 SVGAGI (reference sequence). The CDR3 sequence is CATRLQVNTEAFF. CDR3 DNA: TGTGCCACCCGTTTACAGGTGAACACTGAAGCTTTCTTT.

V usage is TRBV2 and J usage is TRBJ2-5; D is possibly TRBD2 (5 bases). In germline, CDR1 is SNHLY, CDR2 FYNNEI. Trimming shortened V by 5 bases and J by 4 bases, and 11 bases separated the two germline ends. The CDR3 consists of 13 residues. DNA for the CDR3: TGTGCCAGCAGTAGGGAGATGATAGAGACCCAGTACTTC. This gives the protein CASSREMIETQYF.

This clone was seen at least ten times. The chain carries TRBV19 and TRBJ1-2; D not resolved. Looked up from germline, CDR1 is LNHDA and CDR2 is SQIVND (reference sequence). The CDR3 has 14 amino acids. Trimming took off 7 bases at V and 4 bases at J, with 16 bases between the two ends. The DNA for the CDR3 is TGTGCCAGTATCAGCGGGCGCAGCATCTATGGCTACACCTTC. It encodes CASISGRSIYGYTF.

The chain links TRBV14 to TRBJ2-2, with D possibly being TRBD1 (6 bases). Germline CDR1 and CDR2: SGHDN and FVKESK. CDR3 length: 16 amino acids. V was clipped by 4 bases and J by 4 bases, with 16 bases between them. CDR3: CASSRNRDTPTGELFF. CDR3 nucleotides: TGTGCCAGCAGCCGCAACCGGGACACCCCCACCGGGGAGCTGTTTTTT.

CDR3 residues: CASSVEYTHEKLFF. CDR3 DNA: TGTGCCAGCAGCGTAGAATACACGCATGAAAAACTGTTTTTT. The V call is TRBV9, the J call TRBJ1-4; D not certain. V lost 0 bases and J lost 6, with 9 bases in between. CDR1 is SGDLS, CDR2 YYNGEE, per germline. The length of the CDR3 is 14 residues.

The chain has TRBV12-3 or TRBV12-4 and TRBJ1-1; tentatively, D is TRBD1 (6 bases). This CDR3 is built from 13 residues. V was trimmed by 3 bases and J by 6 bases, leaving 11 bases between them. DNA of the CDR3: TGTGCCAGCAGTTTGTACAGGGCCGCTGAAGCTTTCTTT. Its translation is CASSLYRAAEAFF.

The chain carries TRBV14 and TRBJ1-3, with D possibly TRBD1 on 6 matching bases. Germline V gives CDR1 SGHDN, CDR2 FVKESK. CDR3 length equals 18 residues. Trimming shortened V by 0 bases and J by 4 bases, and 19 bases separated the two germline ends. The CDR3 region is CASSQDHFGRGYGNTIYF. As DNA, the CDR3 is TGTGCCAGCAGCCAAGATCATTTCGGCAGGGGTTACGGAAACACCATATATTTT.

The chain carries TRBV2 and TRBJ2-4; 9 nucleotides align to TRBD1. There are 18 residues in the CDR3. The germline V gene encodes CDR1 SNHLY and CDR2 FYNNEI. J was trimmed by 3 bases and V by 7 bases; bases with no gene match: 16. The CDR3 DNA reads TGTGCCAGCAAGCTCGACAGGGGGTCTTCTTGGGACAAAAACATTCAGTACTTC. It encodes CASKLDRGSSWDKNIQYF.